The T cell receptor beta chain under discussion was sequenced for a study of CXCR4 blockade with PD-1 therapy in pancreatic cancer. Comments on this clone: Its antigen is unknown.

No neoadjuvant therapy was given before resection to the patients supplying these archived tumor blocks. Clones were read by immunoSEQ multiplex PCR, and TCRdb kept only the in-frame ones, dropping some. The sample lists 3,000 or so clones, around 50% seen once, with about 18% in the top ten. Study-level results: Tumors were clonally expanded, mean approximately 0.14 versus 0.053 in healthy blood. Frequent tumor clones were encoded by many distinct rearrangements, suggesting shared antigens.

The sequenced sample consisted of tumor tissue. The clonotype originates from a human donor with pancreatic ductal adenocarcinoma.

CDR3 residues: CASSLQGNYGYTF. In DNA form, the CDR3 reads TGTGCCAGCAGTTTACAGGGAAACTATGGCTACACCTTC. This chain links TRBV28 with TRBJ1-2; weak D call: TRBD1 (5 bases). The CDR3 covers 13 residues. Trimming removed 2 bases at V and 2 bases at J, with 6 bases between. Germline V gene sequence: CDR1 MDHEN, CDR2 SYDVKM.